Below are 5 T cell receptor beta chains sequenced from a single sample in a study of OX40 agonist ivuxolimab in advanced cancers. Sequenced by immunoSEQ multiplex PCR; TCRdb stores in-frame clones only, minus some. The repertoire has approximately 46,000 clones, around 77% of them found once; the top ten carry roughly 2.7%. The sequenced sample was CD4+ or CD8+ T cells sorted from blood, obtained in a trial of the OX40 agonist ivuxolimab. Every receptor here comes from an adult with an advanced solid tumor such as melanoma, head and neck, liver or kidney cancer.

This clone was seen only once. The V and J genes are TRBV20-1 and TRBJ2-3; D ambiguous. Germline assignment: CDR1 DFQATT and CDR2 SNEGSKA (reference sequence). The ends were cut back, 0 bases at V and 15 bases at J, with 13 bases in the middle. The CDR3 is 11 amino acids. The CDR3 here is CSARDIRVRYF. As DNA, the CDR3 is TGCAGTGCTAGAGACATAAGGGTTAGATATTTT.

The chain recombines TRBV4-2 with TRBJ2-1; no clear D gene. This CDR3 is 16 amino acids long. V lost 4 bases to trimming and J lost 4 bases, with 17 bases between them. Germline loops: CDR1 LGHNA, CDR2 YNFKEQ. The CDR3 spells CASSPAMGASYNEQFF. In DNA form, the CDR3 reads TGTGCCAGCAGCCCGGCTATGGGCGCCTCATACAATGAGCAGTTCTTC.

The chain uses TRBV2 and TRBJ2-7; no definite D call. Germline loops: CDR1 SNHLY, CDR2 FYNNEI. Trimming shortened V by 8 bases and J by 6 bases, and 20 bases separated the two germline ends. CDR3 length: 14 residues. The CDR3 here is CASAPTVVTPEQYF. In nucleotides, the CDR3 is TGTGCCAGCGCCCCCACAGTCGTAACCCCCGAGCAGTACTTC.

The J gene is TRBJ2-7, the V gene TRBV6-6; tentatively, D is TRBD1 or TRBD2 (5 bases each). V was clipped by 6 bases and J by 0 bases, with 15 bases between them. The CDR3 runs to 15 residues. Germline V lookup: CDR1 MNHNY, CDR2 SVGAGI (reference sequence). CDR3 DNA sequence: TGTGCCAGCAGCGCTACAGAGGGGTTCTCCTACGAGCAGTACTTC. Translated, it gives CASSATEGFSYEQYF.

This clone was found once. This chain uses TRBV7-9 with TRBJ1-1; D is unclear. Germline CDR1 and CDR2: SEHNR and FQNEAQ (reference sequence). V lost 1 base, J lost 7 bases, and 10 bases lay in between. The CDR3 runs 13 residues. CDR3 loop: CASSLDEAYEAFF. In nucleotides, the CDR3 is TGTGCCAGCAGCTTAGATGAAGCATATGAAGCTTTCTTT.